The clone carrying this T cell receptor beta chain was counted a few times. Deletions cut 1 base from V and 5 bases from J, with 14 bases between. This CDR3 is built from 15 residues. Germline loops: CDR1 LGHNA, CDR2 YSLEER. The sample comes from a study of cytomegalovirus exposure and HLA in healthy donors. With 60 Vbeta and 13 Jbeta primers, the PCR was carried out. Sequencing used immunoSEQ multiplex PCR; TCRdb keeps in-frame clones, though not all of them. The sample shows about 92,000 clones, roughly 73% of them seen only once. The source material was PBMCs. The genes are TRBV4-3 and TRBJ1-1; possible D gene TRBD1, 5 bases. This TCR came from a man aged 50 to 60 in good health and CMV-seropositive. CDR3 sequence reads: CASSQAGRAVTEAFF. CDR3 nucleotide sequence: TGCGCCAGCAGCCAAGCTGGCAGGGCTGTAACTGAAGCTTTCTTT.